Described below is a single TCR beta chain sequence and its context. The antigen is unknown. This CDR3 spans 14 amino acids. Germline V lookup: CDR1 SEHNR, CDR2 FQNEAQ (reference sequence). The V segment lost 7 bases and the J segment 3 bases; nucleotides outside the gene matches: 7. Breast cancer patients provided tissue from their axillary draining lymph nodes. The data were taken from a study of breast tumors, draining lymph nodes, adjacent tissues. Findings and limits, study-wide: Tumors had less TCR diversity than lymph nodes, more than nontumor tissue. Most tumor T cells seemingly derive from lymph node, then expand in tumor. Compared with basal-like, luminal-like tumors shared significantly more repertoire with nontumor tissue.

TCRdb redid the calling of the multiplex PCR reads with MiXCR, one entry per CDR3 protein. The sample has approximately 250,000 distinct CDR3 sequences, around 35% seen once. Sequenced material: axillary lymph node tissue. This chain connects TRBV7-9 to TRBJ2-7; 9 bases line up with TRBD1. The receptor's source is a female donor with breast cancer. Some clones in this sample may be carry-over from other donors' samples. This CDR3 reads CASKAGTGSYEQYF. As DNA, the CDR3 is TGTGCCAGCAAGGCCGGGACAGGGAGCTACGAGCAGTACTTC.